The 18 T cell receptor beta chains below were found in one sample sequenced in a study of shared clonotypes between healthy human individuals. TCRdb keeps only in-frame clones here, not all; method: immunoSEQ multiplex PCR. The profile shows some 1 million clones, about three quarters of them singletons. The sample comprised memory CD4+ T cells sorted from blood. Subset meaning: CD45RA-negative fraction. These receptors were taken from a young man in good health.

The chain uses TRBV5-1 and TRBJ2-2, with D possibly TRBD1 on 6 matching bases. The CDR3 runs 15 residues. V lost 6 bases and J lost 0, with 12 bases in between. Germline V gene data show CDR1 as SGHRS and CDR2 as YFSETQ. Written as DNA, the CDR3 is TGCGCCAGCAACAGGGTATCCTCGAACACCGGGGAGCTGTTTTTT. Amino acid sequence: CASNRVSSNTGELFF.

V and J are TRBV6-5 and TRBJ2-2, with 9 bases that match TRBD1. Looked up from germline, CDR1 is MNHEY and CDR2 is SVGAGI. V dropped 5 bases and J dropped 3; count of bases not matched to a gene: 4. This CDR3 is 15 amino acids long. The CDR3 DNA sequence: TGTGCCAGCAGTGTACAGGGGGCGGACACCGGGGAGCTGTTTTTT. Residues: CASSVQGADTGELFF.

Worth noting for this clone: Other DNA sequences within the sample encode an identical CDR3. CDR3 amino acids: CASSLLAGGQETQYF. DNA of the CDR3: TGTGCCAGCAGCTTGCTAGCGGGGGGGCAAGAGACCCAGTACTTC. V is TRBV7-3 and J is TRBJ2-5, with 12 bases identical to TRBD2. The CDR3 sequence is 15 residues long. The ends lost 3 bases at V and 2 bases at J; junction bases unmatched: 1. Germline CDR1 reads SGHTA; CDR2 reads FQGTGA. The full variable domain, completed using reference TRBV7-3 and TRBJ2-5, is GAGVSQTPSNKVTEKGKYVELRCDPISGHTALYWYRQSLGQGPEFLIYFQGTGAADDSGLPNDRFFAVRPEGSVSTLKIQRTERGDSAVYLCASSLLAGGQETQYFGPGTRLLVL.

This clone was detected only a few times. The chain carries TRBV30 and TRBJ1-1, with D unresolved. The CDR3 totals 11 residues. Trimming took off 0 bases at V and 14 bases at J, with 13 bases between the two ends. CDR1 and CDR2 (germline): GTSNPN, SVGIG (reference sequence). CDR3 sequence (DNA): TGTGCCTGGAGTGTAAGGGAGGTGGGGTTCTTT. Translated, it gives CAWSVREVGFF.

In the case of this clone: Other DNA sequences in the sample encode the same CDR3. V and J are TRBV5-4 and TRBJ1-2; no clear D gene. V was pared by 4 bases and J by 2 bases, with 9 bases between. This CDR3 region has 13 residues. From germline, CDR1 is SGHNT and CDR2 YYREEE (reference sequence). CDR3 DNA sequence: TGTGCCAGCAGCGCGGACGGAAACTATGGCTACACCTTC. Amino acid sequence: CASSADGNYGYTF. Looking up the rest from reference TRBV5-4 and TRBJ1-2 gives the full variable domain: ETGVTQSPTHLIKTRGQQVTLRCSSQSGHNTVSWYQQALGQGPQFIFQYYREEENGRGNFPPRFSGLQFPNYSSELNVNALELDDSALYLCASSADGNYGYTFGSGTRLTVV.

On this clone itself: Other DNA sequences in the sample encode the same CDR3. The chain combines TRBV13 with TRBJ2-7; maybe TRBD1 (7 bases). This CDR3 is 14 amino acids long. V shed 3 bases and J shed 1 base, with 10 bases lying between them. Germline CDR1 and CDR2: PRHDT and FYEKMQ (reference sequence). CDR3 residues: CASSLPGGSYEQYF. In DNA, the CDR3 is TGTGCCAGCAGCTTGCCAGGGGGGTCCTACGAGCAGTACTTC.

The J gene is TRBJ2-6, the V gene TRBV5-4; D is perhaps TRBD2 (5 bases). This CDR3 has 16 amino acids. The V end was cut by 0 bases, the J end by 2 bases, with 9 bases between. CDR1 and CDR2 (germline): SGHNT, YYREEE (reference sequence). CDR3 sequence reads: CASSLDQRAGANVLTF. DNA of the CDR3: TGTGCCAGCAGCTTGGACCAGAGGGCTGGGGCCAACGTCCTGACTTTC.

The CDR3 loop reads CASSTSGGRSFLSSYNEQFF. Written as DNA, the CDR3 is TGTGCCAGTAGTACTAGCGGGGGGCGATCTTTTCTAAGCTCCTACAATGAGCAGTTCTTC. V usage is TRBV19 and J usage is TRBJ2-1; 11 nucleotides align to TRBD2. Germline-derived CDR1 and CDR2 are LNHDA and SQIVND (reference sequence). This CDR3 comprises 20 residues. J lost 0 bases, V lost 4 bases, and 14 bases had no gene match. The entire variable domain, with the rest obtained from reference TRBV19 and TRBJ2-1, is as follows: DGGITQSPKYLFRKEGQNVTLSCEQNLNHDAMYWYRQDPGQGLRLIYYSQIVNDFQKGDIAEGYSVSREKKESFPLTVTSAQKNPTAFYLCASSTSGGRSFLSSYNEQFFGPGTRLTVL.

The chain joins TRBV6-6 to TRBJ2-1, with D tentatively TRBD2 (6 bases). CDR1 is MNHNY and CDR2 is SVGAGI in the germline V gene (reference sequence). V shed 6 bases and J shed 3 bases, with 12 bases lying between them. This CDR3 region has 14 residues. The CDR3 spells CASSGRGYYNEQFF. DNA of the CDR3: TGTGCCAGCAGCGGGCGGGGCTACTACAATGAGCAGTTCTTC.

There are a few counts of this clone. The V and J genes are TRBV6-1 and TRBJ2-1; possible D gene TRBD2, 6 bases. The CDR3 has 13 amino acids. Germline V gene sequence: CDR1 MNHNS, CDR2 SASEGT. The V end was cut by 3 bases, the J end by 10 bases, with 13 bases between. In nucleotides, the CDR3 is TGTGCCAGCAGTGAGATGGCGGGGTGGGAGCAGTTCTTC. Protein: CASSEMAGWEQFF.

The rearrangement links TRBV7-2 to TRBJ2-7; 8 bases map to TRBD2. The CDR3 sequence is 13 residues long. The V gene's germline CDR1 is SGHTA and CDR2 FQGNSA. The trim removed 5 bases at V and 7 bases at J, leaving 7 bases unmatched. The CDR3 here is CASSREREREQYF. The CDR3 DNA reads as TGTGCCAGCAGCCGAGAGCGGGAGCGAGAGCAGTACTTC.

The chain has TRBV27 and TRBJ1-1; D unclear. V was cut by 6 bases and J by 1 base, with 12 bases left in between. The CDR3 has 14 amino acids. CDR1 and CDR2 from the germline V gene are MNHEY and SMNVEV (reference sequence). The CDR3 region is CASSSRVGNTEAFF. As DNA, the CDR3 is TGTGCCAGCAGCTCCCGGGTGGGGAACACTGAAGCTTTCTTT.

The rearrangement links TRBV28 to TRBJ2-5; D might be TRBD2 (5 bases). Germline lookup yields CDR1 MDHEN and CDR2 SYDVKM. Trimming removed 5 bases from V and 14 bases from J, with 21 bases in between. This CDR3 comprises 13 residues. CDR3 residues: CASSTSDWQDPYF. For the CDR3, the DNA is TGTGCCAGCAGTACCTCGGACTGGCAGGATCCCTACTTC.

The J gene is TRBJ1-2, the V gene TRBV5-1, with TRBD1 as a possible D gene (6 bases). V gave up 4 bases and J gave up 5 bases, with 9 bases separating them. The CDR3 sequence is 12 residues long. Looked up from germline, CDR1 is SGHRS and CDR2 is YFSETQ. CDR3 residues: CASSEQGYGYTF. The CDR3 DNA follows: TGCGCCAGCAGCGAACAGGGTTATGGCTACACCTTC.

This chain links TRBV6-5 with TRBJ1-3; no definite D call. CDR3 length: 14 amino acids. Germline V CDR1 and CDR2: MNHEY, SVGAGI. With 5 bases removed from V and 0 bases from J, the gap between germline ends came to 8 bases. The CDR3 DNA is TGTGCCAGCAGTCGGTCCATCTCTGGAAACACCATATATTTT. Residues: CASSRSISGNTIYF.

V usage is TRBV28 and J usage is TRBJ1-2; 9 bases are shared with TRBD1. V was pared by 6 bases and J by 2 bases, with 4 bases of the junction left unmatched. The CDR3 runs 14 residues. Germline CDR1 reads MDHEN; CDR2 reads SYDVKM. The CDR3 region is CASSGTGWNYGYTF. CDR3 in DNA: TGTGCCAGCAGCGGGACAGGGTGGAACTATGGCTACACCTTC.

The genes are TRBV7-2 and TRBJ2-5, with D uncertain. The V end was cut by 5 bases, the J end by 7 bases, with 14 bases between. CDR3 length: 13 amino acids. Per germline, CDR1 SGHTA and CDR2 FQGNSA. The CDR3: CASSPGGTRTQYF. The CDR3 DNA reads as TGTGCCAGCAGCCCAGGCGGTACCCGGACCCAGTACTTC.

This chain uses TRBV5-4 with TRBJ1-6; 8 bases align to TRBD1. Germline-derived CDR1 and CDR2 are SGHNT and YYREEE (reference sequence). The CDR3 is 16 residues long. With 3 bases clipped from V and 6 bases from J, the junction kept 8 bases outside the gene matches. The CDR3 bases are TGTGCCAGCAGCTGGGAATCAGGGGGCGGTAATTCACCCCTCCACTTT. This codes for CASSWESGGGNSPLHF.